These T cell receptor beta chains were read from a single sample in a study of blood T cell repertoires in COVID-19. Profiled with immunoSEQ multiplex PCR; TCRdb holds only in-frame clones, not every one. Of 150,000 or so clones in the sample, 55% to 75% were seen once. The sample consisted of peripheral blood. The receptors shown here come from a woman in her 70s with acute or convalescent COVID-19. Both conserved end residues are part of each CDR3. D genes are given only for firm matches. Part of the rows lack a size; the others show once, few, many or a class for expanded clones.

J gene	V gene	D gene	clone size	CDR3 protein	CDR3 DNA
TRBJ1-2	TRBV2	TRBD1	few	CASSGGQEHYGYTF	TGTGCCAGCAGTGGGGGACAGGAGCACTATGGCTACACCTTC
TRBJ1-1	TRBV6-5	TRBD1	.	CASSYSSRGQTEAFF	TGTGCCAGCAGTTACTCGAGCAGGGGGCAAACTGAAGCTTTCTTT
TRBJ1-2	TRBV5-8	TRBD1	.	CASGGDRGLAGWRNGYTF	TGTGCCAGCGGAGGGGACAGGGGGCTTGCGGGTTGGAGGAATGGCTACACCTTC
TRBJ2-7	TRBV14	TRBD2	.	CASSPPGLAGVSSYEQYF	TGTGCCAGCAGCCCGCCGGGACTAGCGGGGGTGAGCTCCTACGAGCAGTACTTC
TRBJ1-2	TRBV9	.	.	CASSVDLSNYGYTF	TGTGCCAGCAGCGTAGATCTCAGTAACTATGGCTACACCTTC
TRBJ1-6	TRBV18	.	.	CASSSAGSPLHF	TGTGCCAGCTCGAGCGCGGGATCACCCCTCCACTTT
TRBJ1-3	TRBV28	TRBD1	many	CASSPIRTGGNTIYF	TGTGCCAGCAGCCCAATCCGGACAGGAGGAAACACCATATATTTT
TRBJ1-2	TRBV30	TRBD1	few	CAWSRQGSDGYTF	TGTGCCTGGAGTCGACAGGGAAGTGATGGCTACACCTTC
TRBJ1-1	TRBV5-5	.	.	CASSREGIEAFF	TGTGCCAGCAGCAGGGAGGGAATTGAAGCTTTCTTT
TRBJ1-5	TRBV7-5	.	.	CARSPSTLYSNQPQHF	TGTGCCAGAAGCCCAAGTACGCTCTATAGCAATCAGCCCCAGCATTTT
TRBJ1-4	TRBV5-8	.	.	CASSLRGKLFF	TGTGCCAGCAGCTTGCGGGGAAAACTGTTTTTT
TRBJ2-2	TRBV20-1	TRBD1	.	CSASTGDITGELFF	TGCAGTGCTAGTACAGGGGACATCACCGGGGAGCTGTTTTTT
TRBJ1-1	TRBV6-5	.	many	CASSKQGMNTEAFF	TGTGCCAGCAGTAAGCAGGGAATGAACACTGAAGCTTTCTTT
TRBJ1-2	TRBV6-5	.	.	CASRPLVTNYGYTF	TGTGCCAGCAGGCCTTTAGTGACTAACTATGGCTACACCTTC
TRBJ2-5	TRBV5-6	.	.	CASSLGGRKETQYF	TGTGCCAGCAGCTTAGGTGGCAGGAAAGAGACCCAGTACTTC
TRBJ2-1	TRBV7-3	TRBD2	.	CASSLIGGRAFDEQFF	TGTGCCAGCAGCTTAATCGGCGGGAGGGCCTTCGATGAGCAGTTCTTC
TRBJ1-1	TRBV30	.	few	CAHLSREGAFF	TGTGCCCATCTGTCCCGGGAAGGAGCTTTCTTT
TRBJ2-4	TRBV13	.	.	CASSSRQERSIQYF	TGTGCCAGCAGCTCCCGACAGGAACGGAGCATTCAGTACTTC
TRBJ2-1	TRBV5-3	TRBD1	few	CARSPPGQGSSYNEQFF	TGTGCCAGAAGTCCTCCGGGACAGGGGTCCTCCTACAATGAGCAGTTCTTC
TRBJ2-3	TRBV28	TRBD2	.	CASSLWGAGGSTDTQYF	TGTGCCAGCAGTTTATGGGGGGCGGGAGGTTCCACAGATACGCAGTATTTT
TRBJ2-4	TRBV5-6	TRBD2	.	CASSRFWEGKNIQYF	TGTGCCAGCAGTCGCTTTTGGGAGGGGAAGAACATTCAGTACTTC
TRBJ2-2	TRBV24-1	TRBD2	.	CATRSQAGGPAGELFF	TGTGCCACCAGATCGCAAGCGGGAGGGCCGGCCGGGGAGCTGTTTTTT
TRBJ1-1	TRBV25-1	.	.	CASSDRGSTEAFF	TGTGCCAGCAGTGACCGGGGGTCCACTGAAGCTTTCTTT
TRBJ2-1	TRBV19	TRBD1	.	CASRMTGSSYNEQFF	TGTGCCAGTAGGATGACAGGGAGCTCCTACAATGAGCAGTTCTTC
TRBJ2-7	TRBV6-2/TRBV6-3	TRBD1	.	CASSASDRLYEQYF	TGTGCCAGCAGTGCTTCGGACAGGTTATACGAGCAGTACTTC
TRBJ2-7	TRBV7-9	.	.	CASSLLGLEQYF	TGTGCCAGCAGCTTACTTGGACTCGAGCAGTACTTC
TRBJ2-5	TRBV7-2	TRBD1	once	CASSRDRGETQYF	TGTGCCAGCAGCCGGGACAGGGGAGAGACCCAGTACTTC
TRBJ1-2	TRBV7-9	.	.	CASSIQGLVGYTF	TGTGCCAGCAGCATACAGGGTTTGGTTGGCTACACCTTC
TRBJ1-1	TRBV4-3	.	many	CASSQEIIAGLNTEAFF	TGCGCCAGCAGCCAAGAAATAATCGCAGGATTGAACACTGAAGCTTTCTTT
TRBJ2-7	TRBV24-1	.	.	CATSDLSTGEQYF	TGTGCCACCAGTGATCTGTCCACGGGCGAGCAGTACTTC
TRBJ1-2	TRBV3-1/TRBV3-2	.	.	CASSLDGGGHGYTF	TGTGCCAGCAGCCTAGACGGGGGGGGCCATGGCTACACCTTC
TRBJ1-3	TRBV6-5	.	.	CASSNSPTGSGNTIYF	TGTGCCAGCAGTAACTCCCCGACAGGCTCTGGAAACACCATATATTTT
TRBJ1-5	TRBV27	.	.	CASSFAGGNQPQHF	TGTGCCAGCAGTTTTGCAGGGGGCAATCAGCCCCAGCATTTT
TRBJ1-2	TRBV6-5	TRBD1	.	CASRTGTGNYGYTF	TGTGCCAGCAGAACCGGGACAGGGAACTATGGCTACACCTTC
TRBJ2-6	TRBV1	.	few	CTSRQRRTGSSGANVLTF	TGCACCAGCAGACAGAGGCGGACAGGGTCCTCTGGGGCCAACGTCCTGACTTTC
TRBJ2-5	TRBV6-5	.	.	CASSHPGAGTQYF	TGTGCCAGCAGCCACCCGGGCGCGGGGACCCAGTACTTC
TRBJ1-1	TRBV18	.	.	CASSPRPEGTEAFF	TGTGCCAGCTCACCACGGCCGGAGGGGACTGAAGCTTTCTTT
TRBJ2-2	TRBV5-6	TRBD1	few	CASSLRGQGSIELFF	TGTGCCAGCAGCTTGCGGGGACAGGGGTCCATCGAGCTGTTTTTT
TRBJ2-7	TRBV5-1	.	once	CASSLDSQGGEQYF	TGCGCCAGCAGCTTGGATAGCCAGGGGGGCGAGCAGTACTTC
TRBJ2-7	TRBV12-3/TRBV12-4	.	once	CASRTTGYEQYF	TGTGCCAGCAGAACGACGGGATACGAGCAGTACTTC
TRBJ2-2	TRBV4-2	.	.	CASSVGDTGELFF	TGTGCCAGCAGCGTAGGGGACACCGGGGAGCTGTTTTTT
TRBJ1-4	TRBV2	.	.	CASSATGRDEKLFF	TGTGCCAGCAGTGCTACAGGGAGGGACGAAAAACTGTTTTTT
TRBJ2-1	TRBV28	TRBD2	.	CASWTSGRANEQFF	TGTGCCAGCTGGACTAGCGGGAGGGCCAATGAGCAGTTCTTC
TRBJ2-7	TRBV5-1	.	.	CASSLEGRGHEQYF	TGCGCCAGCAGCTTGGAGGGCAGGGGCCACGAGCAGTACTTC
TRBJ1-2	TRBV2	.	.	CASPRGAVYGYTF	TGTGCCAGCCCCCGGGGGGCCGTTTATGGCTACACCTTC
TRBJ1-3	TRBV19	.	.	CASWPGGAQGNTIYF	TGTGCCAGTTGGCCCGGAGGGGCACAAGGAAACACCATATATTTT
TRBJ2-3	TRBV7-8	TRBD2	.	CASSLVGVGASGTGFTQYF	TGTGCCAGCAGCTTAGTGGGCGTTGGGGCTAGCGGGACCGGGTTTACGCAGTATTTT
TRBJ1-5	TRBV10-1	.	few	CASRGPQGSGQPQHF	TGCGCCAGCAGGGGGCCACAGGGTTCGGGCCAGCCCCAGCATTTT
TRBJ2-3	TRBV3-1/TRBV3-2	TRBD2	.	CASSRTSGGGTQYF	TGTGCCAGCAGCCGGACTAGCGGGGGGGGTACGCAGTATTTT
TRBJ1-3	TRBV9	TRBD1	.	CASSAEDRGGNTIYF	TGTGCCAGCAGCGCGGAAGACAGGGGTGGAAACACCATATATTTT
TRBJ2-4	TRBV29-1	.	once	CSGSGTPSNIQYF	TGCAGCGGCTCCGGGACACCCTCAAACATTCAGTACTTC
TRBJ2-1	TRBV6-5	.	.	CASSYSGSSYNEQFF	TGTGCCAGCAGTTATTCTGGGAGCTCCTACAATGAGCAGTTCTTC
TRBJ1-2	TRBV28	.	.	CASSRGQYYGYTF	TGTGCCAGCAGCCGCGGACAGTATTATGGCTACACCTTC
TRBJ2-3	TRBV9	TRBD2	.	CASSFAGGPSDTQYF	TGTGCCAGCAGCTTCGCGGGGGGGCCTTCAGATACGCAGTATTTT